These 29 T cell receptor beta chains were sequenced from one sample in a study of T cell responses to AZD1222 COVID-19 vaccine. Profiling relied on immunoSEQ multiplex PCR, and the TCRdb table lists in-frame clones only, not all of them. The table lists hundreds of thousands of clones, about 93% of them singletons. Sequencing was performed on peripheral blood, taken on day 0 of MenACWY control vaccination. The receptors come from an adult in good health.

The chain recombines TRBV3-1 (or the pseudogene TRBV3-2) with TRBJ1-1; 10 bases are a match to TRBD1. V shed 3 bases, J shed 5 bases, and the junction held 3 bases outside the gene matches. Germline CDR1 and CDR2: LGHDT and YNNKEL (reference sequence). The CDR3 length is 14 residues. In DNA form, the CDR3 reads TGTGCCAGCAGCCATATGGGACAGGGGACTGAAGCTTTCTTT. This encodes CASSHMGQGTEAFF.

The chain links TRBV7-2 to TRBJ2-3, with a weak D call TRBD2 (7 bases). Trimming left V 7 bases short and J 6 bases short, with 23 bases between. Germline lookup yields CDR1 SGHTA and CDR2 FQGNSA. The CDR3 spans 16 residues. CDR3 sequence (DNA): TGTGCCAGCACCCCTCTAAGGGGGGGCTTGGGGGATACGCAGTATTTT. Translating it yields CASTPLRGGLGDTQYF. Together with reference TRBV7-2 and TRBJ2-3, the CDR3 gives the full variable domain: GAGVSQSPSNKVTEKGKDVELRCDPISGHTALYWYRQSLGQGLEFLIYFQGNSAPDKSGLPSDRFSAERTGGSVSTLTIQRTQQEDSAVYLCASTPLRGGLGDTQYFGPGTRLTVL.

The chain carries TRBV6-5 and TRBJ2-2; 8 nucleotides line up with TRBD1. The CDR3 consists of 14 residues. V shed 5 bases, J shed 4 bases, and the junction held 3 bases outside the gene matches. Germline lookup yields CDR1 MNHEY and CDR2 SVGAGI. CDR3 coding DNA: TGTGCCAGCAGTCGACAGGGGACCACCGGGGAGCTGTTTTTT. Translating gives CASSRQGTTGELFF.

The chain employs TRBV2 and TRBJ1-2, with a weak D call TRBD1 (5 bases). Looked up from germline, CDR1 is SNHLY and CDR2 is FYNNEI. V lost 11 bases to trimming and J lost 4 bases, with 14 bases between them. The CDR3 has 12 amino acids. CDR3 sequence reads: CAVGGAGYGYTF. DNA for the CDR3: TGTGCCGTCGGCGGGGCGGGCTATGGCTACACCTTC.

The V and J genes are TRBV6-2 or TRBV6-3 and TRBJ1-5; D is uncertain. The CDR3 consists of 14 residues. V lost 3 bases and J lost 0, with 6 bases in between. The germline CDR1 and CDR2 sequences are MNHEY and SVGEGT. The CDR3 here is CASSYSGSNQPQHF. The DNA for the CDR3 is TGTGCCAGCAGTTATTCGGGTAGCAATCAGCCCCAGCATTTT.

This sequence joins TRBV19 and TRBJ1-1; a weak D match, TRBD1 (5 bases). Trimming cost V 6 bases and J 10 bases, with 21 bases left between them. In germline, CDR1 is LNHDA, CDR2 SQIVND (reference sequence). The CDR3 sequence is 14 residues long. The DNA for the CDR3 is TGTGCCAGTAGGCGTAGCTCCGGGGCCCCGACAGCTTTCTTT. Amino acid sequence: CASRRSSGAPTAFF.

J is TRBJ2-1 and V is TRBV11-2, with D perhaps matching TRBD1 (6 bases). From germline, CDR1 is SGHAT and CDR2 FQNNGV. This CDR3 contains 13 residues. V lost 0 bases to trimming and J lost 7 bases, with 7 bases between them. The DNA of the CDR3 is TGTGCCAGCAGCTTAGACAGGGGAAATGAGCAGTTCTTC. It translates to CASSLDRGNEQFF.

The gene calls are TRBV6-5 and TRBJ2-3; TRBD2 is a possible D gene (6 bases). The CDR3 extends over 15 amino acids. V was clipped by 6 bases and J by 6 bases, with 19 bases between them. Germline values: CDR1 MNHEY, CDR2 SVGAGI. CDR3 in amino acids: CASRTRGSVSDTQYF. DNA of the CDR3: TGTGCCAGCAGGACGCGGGGATCAGTGTCGGATACGCAGTATTTT.

The chain joins TRBV2 to TRBJ2-1, with D possibly matching TRBD1 (6 bases). This CDR3 has 15 amino acids. The germline V and J ends were trimmed by 2 bases and 6 bases, with 14 bases remaining between them. From germline, CDR1 is SNHLY and CDR2 FYNNEI. CDR3 sequence (DNA): TGTGCCAGCAGTGAACAGGACAGAGTCTTCAATGAGCAGTTCTTC. It yields the protein CASSEQDRVFNEQFF. Full variable domain (missing parts from reference TRBV2 and TRBJ2-1): EPEVTQTPSHQVTQMGQEVILRCVPISNHLYFYWYRQILGQKVEFLVSFYNNEISEKSEIFDDQFSVERPDGSNFTLKIRSTKLEDSAMYFCASSEQDRVFNEQFFGPGTRLTVL.

This sequence joins TRBV29-1 and TRBJ1-2, with 8 bases identical to TRBD1. The CDR3 sequence is 13 residues long. J gave up 7 bases and V 0 bases, and 4 bases lay outside the gene matches. Looked up from germline, CDR1 is SQVTM and CDR2 is ANQGSEA. The CDR3 reads CSVEEQGALGYTF. CDR3 DNA: TGCAGCGTTGAAGAGCAGGGGGCGCTTGGCTACACCTTC.

J is TRBJ1-5 and V is TRBV7-3; D ambiguous. The CDR3 totals 14 residues. Trimming left V 4 bases short and J 0 bases short, with 7 bases between. Germline CDR1 and CDR2: SGHTA and FQGTGA. The CDR3 DNA reads TGTGCCAGCAGCTCACTAGATAGCAATCAGCCCCAGCATTTT. This sequence encodes CASSSLDSNQPQHF.

This clone was recorded once. V usage is TRBV18 and J usage is TRBJ1-6; D remains unclear. CDR3 length: 15 residues. Trimming took 4 bases from V and 10 from J, leaving 17 bases between them. Per germline, CDR1 KGHSH and CDR2 LQKENI. The CDR3 DNA is TGTGCCAGCTCACAGGAGCTAAATTGGAAATCACCCCTCCACTTT. This codes for CASSQELNWKSPLHF. The variable domain in full, completed from reference TRBV18 and TRBJ1-6, reads NAGVMQNPRHLVRRRGQEARLRCSPMKGHSHVYWYRQLPEEGLKFMVYLQKENIIDESGMPKERFSAEFPKEGPSILRIQQVVRGDSAAYFCASSQELNWKSPLHFGNGTRLTVT.

The chain is built from TRBV5-4 and TRBJ1-1; D gene ambiguous. The germline V gene encodes CDR1 SGHNT and CDR2 YYREEE (reference sequence). This CDR3 region has 13 residues. Trimming stripped 3 bases from V and 1 base from J, with 7 bases between. The chain's CDR3 is CASSSARNTEAFF. CDR3 nucleotides: TGTGCCAGCAGCTCAGCCAGGAACACTGAAGCTTTCTTT.

This sequence joins TRBV4-2 and TRBJ2-2; no clear D gene. With 0 bases removed from V and 5 bases from J, the gap between germline ends came to 10 bases. There are 15 residues in the CDR3. The germline gives CDR1 LGHNA, CDR2 YNFKEQ. The CDR3 here is CASSQDIGRTGELFF. The DNA for the CDR3 is TGTGCCAGCAGCCAAGACATTGGCCGGACCGGGGAGCTGTTTTTT.

This chain uses TRBV4-1 with TRBJ2-1; tentatively, D is TRBD2 (6 bases). V lost 4 bases, J lost 6 bases, and 7 bases lay in between. This CDR3 region has 12 residues. Germline V gene lookup returns CDR1 MGHRA and CDR2 YSYEKL. The CDR3 DNA sequence: TGCGCCAGCAGCCGGGACTTCAATGAGCAGTTCTTC. Translating gives CASSRDFNEQFF.

The chain uses TRBV2 and TRBJ1-4; D gene unclear. Germline assignment: CDR1 SNHLY and CDR2 FYNNEI. The CDR3 runs to 15 residues. The V and J ends lost 5 bases and 0 bases respectively, with 10 bases between them. The CDR3 DNA is TGTGCCAGCAGTAGTTTACCGGCAACTAATGAAAAACTGTTTTTT. It is translated as CASSSLPATNEKLFF.

This chain uses TRBV30 with TRBJ1-6; 8 nucleotides line up with TRBD1. Germline assignment: CDR1 GTSNPN and CDR2 SVGIG (reference sequence). With V trimmed by 3 bases and J by 7 bases, 2 bases remained unmatched. The CDR3 is 13 residues long. CDR3 DNA: TGTGCCTGGAGGACAGGGGTGAATTCACCCCTCCACTTT. It translates to CAWRTGVNSPLHF.

The chain is built from TRBV12-3 or TRBV12-4 and TRBJ1-5; D call uncertain. The V end lost 2 bases, the J end lost 7 bases, and 9 bases lay between the germline ends. This CDR3 spans 13 amino acids. The CDR3 sequence: CASSLSEGQPQHF. Here the CDR3 DNA reads TGTGCCAGCAGTTTATCTGAGGGCCAGCCCCAGCATTTT.

The chain uses TRBV18 and TRBJ1-2, with no clear D. Trimming shortened V by 1 base and J by 8 bases, and 11 bases separated the two germline ends. The CDR3 has 13 residues. CDR1 is KGHSH and CDR2 is LQKENI in the germline V gene. The CDR3 loop is CASSPQGFEGYTF. DNA of the CDR3: TGTGCCAGCTCACCACAGGGCTTTGAGGGCTACACCTTC.

This chain uses TRBV3-1 (or the pseudogene TRBV3-2) with TRBJ1-2; 8 bases agree with TRBD1. The J segment lost 7 bases and the V segment lost 10 bases, leaving 5 bases of the junction unmatched. The CDR3 has 11 amino acids. Per germline, CDR1 LGHDT and CDR2 YNNKEL (reference sequence). CDR3 region: CAIQGAGGYTF. The DNA of the CDR3 is TGTGCCATCCAGGGGGCCGGTGGCTACACCTTC.

The chain combines TRBV10-3 with TRBJ1-1; no definite D call. The CDR3 is 12 amino acids. Germline CDR1 ENHRY, CDR2 SYGVKD. V lost 9 bases to trimming and J lost 0 bases, with 8 bases between them. The CDR3 coding sequence is TGTGCCATAGACGATATGAACACTGAAGCTTTCTTT. This sequence encodes CAIDDMNTEAFF.

J is TRBJ1-6 and V is TRBV5-8; possible D gene TRBD1, 5 bases. Trimming shortened V by 2 bases and J by 4 bases, and 10 bases separated the two germline ends. Germline V CDR1 and CDR2: SGHTS, YDEGEE. There are 15 residues in the CDR3. CDR3 loop: CASSLRQGYNSPLHF. CDR3 bases: TGTGCCAGCAGCTTACGTCAGGGTTATAATTCACCCCTCCACTTT. Together with reference TRBV5-8 and TRBJ1-6, the CDR3 gives the full variable domain: EAGVTQSPTHLIKTRGQQATLRCSPISGHTSVYWYQQALGLGLQFLLWYDEGEERNRGNFPPRFSGRQFPNYSSELNVNALELEDSALYLCASSLRQGYNSPLHFGNGTRLTVT.

The chain uses TRBV19 and TRBJ2-1; TRBD1 agrees at 11 bases. From germline, CDR1 is LNHDA and CDR2 SQIVND (reference sequence). This CDR3 is built from 16 residues. The J segment lost 7 bases and the V segment lost 0 bases, leaving 5 bases of the junction unmatched. The CDR3 region is CASSIDRDRGRNEQFF. Here the CDR3 DNA reads TGTGCCAGTAGTATAGATCGGGACAGGGGGAGGAATGAGCAGTTCTTC.

The chain links TRBV19 to TRBJ1-1; no reliable D call. The germline V and J ends were trimmed by 5 bases and 7 bases, with 5 bases remaining between them. The germline V gene has CDR1 LNHDA and CDR2 SQIVND (reference sequence). The CDR3 is 10 amino acids. CDR3 in amino acids: CASSGVEAFF. The CDR3 coding sequence is TGTGCCAGTAGTGGGGTTGAAGCTTTCTTT.

This chain uses TRBV5-5 with TRBJ1-1, with 9 bases identical to TRBD1. Germline V gene lookup returns CDR1 SGHKS and CDR2 YYEKEE (reference sequence). V shed 5 bases, J shed 5 bases, and the junction held 16 bases outside the gene matches. The CDR3 is made up of 17 amino acids. DNA of the CDR3: TGTGCCAGCAGAATACGCCCACAGGGGGCAGGAACGACTGAAGCTTTCTTT. Encoded protein: CASRIRPQGAGTTEAFF. Looking up the rest from reference TRBV5-5 and TRBJ1-1 gives the full variable domain: DAGVTQSPTHLIKTRGQQVTLRCSPISGHKSVSWYQQVLGQGPQFIFQYYEKEERGRGNFPDRFSARQFPNYSSELNVNALLLGDSALYLCASRIRPQGAGTTEAFFGQGTRLTVV.

Here the CDR3 DNA reads TGTGCCAGTAGGGATCCGGGACATCCCTCGGGGTATAATTCACCCCTCCACTTT. Residues: CASRDPGHPSGYNSPLHF. V usage is TRBV19 and J usage is TRBJ1-6; TRBD1 might be the D (6 bases). CDR1 and CDR2 from the germline V gene are LNHDA and SQIVND (reference sequence). The CDR3 is 18 residues long. Trimming removed 6 bases from V and 4 bases from J, with 22 bases in between.

This chain uses TRBV19 with TRBJ1-4; tentative D call: TRBD1 (6 bases). Germline CDR1 reads LNHDA; CDR2 reads SQIVND (reference sequence). V was trimmed by 3 bases and J by 3 bases, leaving 14 bases between them. The CDR3 runs to 16 residues. Here the CDR3 reads CASSIRRQVSNEKLFF. The CDR3 bases are TGTGCCAGTAGTATCCGACGACAGGTGTCTAATGAAAAACTGTTTTTT.

The chain couples TRBV30 to TRBJ2-1; D unclear. The CDR3 consists of 11 residues. CDR1 is GTSNPN, CDR2 SVGIG, per germline (reference sequence). V gave up 0 bases and J gave up 13 bases, with 10 bases separating them. The CDR3 DNA reads TGTGCCTGGAGTGTAGAATCTTATCAGTTCTTC. It translates to CAWSVESYQFF.

The rearrangement uses TRBV28 and TRBJ1-5, with TRBD1 matching 7 bases. The CDR3 extends over 15 amino acids. Germline CDR1 reads MDHEN; CDR2 reads SYDVKM. With 7 bases clipped from V and 3 bases from J, the junction kept 9 bases outside the gene matches. The CDR3 is CASTVRGQLNQPQHF. CDR3 sequence (DNA): TGTGCCAGCACCGTTAGGGGACAGCTCAATCAGCCCCAGCATTTT. Full variable domain (missing parts from reference TRBV28 and TRBJ1-5): DVKVTQSSRYLVKRTGEKVFLECVQDMDHENMFWYRQDPGLGLRLIYFSYDVKMKEKGDIPEGYSVSREKKERFSLILESASTNQTSMYLCASTVRGQLNQPQHFGDGTRLSIL.